Each of the 16 T cell receptor beta chains below was sequenced from the same sample in a study of response to subunit inactivated influenza vaccine. MiXCR, run by TCRdb on the RT-PCR reads, gives a single entry per CDR3 protein. The sample yields hundreds of thousands of distinct CDR3 sequences, 20% to 25% seen once. Specimen: PBMCs from blood, collected 21 months after vaccination. Every receptor here comes from a man aged 50-75 years who received an inactivated influenza vaccine.

This clonotype was seen a few times. The chain combines TRBV25-1 with TRBJ2-1; 11 bases are a match to TRBD2. Germline CDR1 and CDR2: MGHDK and SYGVNS. Germline trimming cut 4 bases from V and 2 bases from J; bases unmatched to any gene: 4. The CDR3 is 16 amino acids. CDR3 region: CASSGPGLAAYNEQFF. The CDR3 DNA reads as TGTGCCAGCAGTGGGCCGGGACTAGCGGCCTACAATGAGCAGTTCTTC.

This clonotype appeared a few times. V and J are TRBV7-2 and TRBJ1-5; possibly TRBD1 for D (6 bases). The V gene's germline CDR1 is SGHTA and CDR2 FQGNSA. The V gene lost 9 bases and the J gene lost 2 bases, with 14 bases spanning the gap. The CDR3 spans 14 residues. DNA of the CDR3: TGTGCCAGTAACAGGGTCTTCGGCAATCAGCCCCAGCATTTT. It translates to CASNRVFGNQPQHF.

The sample holds a few counts of this clonotype. This rearrangement joins TRBV6-2 or TRBV6-3 to TRBJ1-5; 8 nucleotides align to TRBD1. The CDR3 has 12 residues. Germline assignment: CDR1 MNHEY and CDR2 SVGEGT. Trimming took 10 bases from V and 6 from J; bases not matched to a gene: 5. CDR3: CAIGQGIQPQHF. CDR3 coding DNA: TGTGCCATTGGACAGGGAATTCAGCCCCAGCATTTT.

This clonotype was picked up a small number of times. V gene TRBV5-1 combines with J gene TRBJ2-1; 10 nucleotides match TRBD2. Trimming took 0 bases from V and 5 from J; bases not matched to a gene: 2. The CDR3 runs 15 residues. The germline V gene has CDR1 SGHRS and CDR2 YFSETQ. CDR3 amino acids: CASSLAGTSDNEQFF. The CDR3 DNA sequence: TGCGCCAGCAGCTTGGCCGGGACTAGCGACAATGAGCAGTTCTTC.

V is TRBV9 and J is TRBJ2-1; weak D call: TRBD1 (7 bases). CDR1 is SGDLS and CDR2 is YYNGEE in the germline V gene. V lost 0 bases and J 5 bases, leaving 12 bases between the germline ends. The CDR3 is 15 amino acids. CDR3 sequence (DNA): TGTGCCAGCAGCGTAGGGTCAGGGGGGAACAATGAGCAGTTCTTC. It codes for CASSVGSGGNNEQFF.

The chain couples TRBV20-1 to TRBJ1-2; weak D call: TRBD1 (5 bases). Per germline, CDR1 DFQATT and CDR2 SNEGSKA (reference sequence). Trimming took 4 bases from V and 5 from J, leaving 11 bases between them. The CDR3 sequence is 12 residues long. DNA for the CDR3: TGCAGTGCTACCGGGACTGAGTATGGCTACACCTTC. It translates to CSATGTEYGYTF.

The V gene is TRBV10-3, the J gene TRBJ1-1, with D possibly being TRBD1 (5 bases). V was shortened by 7 bases and J by 1 base, with 10 bases between the two germline ends. The CDR3 spans 13 residues. Germline V CDR1 and CDR2: ENHRY, SYGVKD. CDR3 sequence reads: CAITQGRNTEAFF. The CDR3 DNA sequence: TGTGCCATCACCCAGGGTCGGAACACTGAAGCTTTCTTT.

CDR3 sequence (DNA): TGCAGCGTTTTCAGTAACGCTGAAGCTTTCTTT. Amino acids: CSVFSNAEAFF. This chain joins TRBV29-1 and TRBJ1-1, with no clear D. V lost 5 bases, J lost 6 bases, and 10 bases lay in between. Germline CDR1 reads SQVTM; CDR2 reads ANQGSEA. The CDR3 is 11 amino acids. Drawing the rest from reference TRBV29-1 and TRBJ1-1, the complete variable domain is SAVISQKPSRDICQRGTSLTIQCQVDSQVTMMFWYRQQPGQSLTLIATANQGSEATYESGFVIDKFPISRPNLTFSTLTVSNMSPEDSSIYLCSVFSNAEAFFGQGTRLTVV.

The rearrangement joins TRBV7-9 to TRBJ2-5; TRBD2 aligns across 8 bases. Germline CDR1 is SEHNR and CDR2 is FQNEAQ (reference sequence). J was trimmed by 6 bases and V by 5 bases; bases with no gene match: 14. CDR3 size: 16 residues. This CDR3 reads CASSLGSGLVFQTQYF. The CDR3, as DNA: TGTGCCAGCAGCCTTGGTTCGGGACTAGTCTTCCAGACCCAGTACTTC.

This clonotype has more than one count but fewer than ten. The CDR3 loop reads CASRRGWGAYEQYF. The CDR3 region has the DNA TGTGCCAGCAGACGTGGTTGGGGGGCCTACGAGCAGTACTTC. The chain joins TRBV27 to TRBJ2-7, with D perhaps matching TRBD2 (6 bases). The V gene lost 6 bases and the J gene lost 2 bases, with 14 bases spanning the gap. CDR1 and CDR2 (germline): MNHEY, SMNVEV (reference sequence). The CDR3 loop spans 14 amino acids.

Of note for this clonotype: At one end the junction does not follow the germline gene, possibly because of a read error. The chain couples TRBV12-3 or TRBV12-4 to TRBJ2-1; D call uncertain. The CDR3 is 13 residues long. The DNA for the CDR3 is TGTGCCAGCAGTCTCCGGGCTGGCAATGCGCAGTTCTTC. Amino acid sequence: CASSLRAGNAQFF.

This chain links TRBV20-1 with TRBJ2-5; D is ambiguous. Looked up from germline, CDR1 is DFQATT and CDR2 is SNEGSKA (reference sequence). This CDR3 is 14 amino acids long. The V end lost 3 bases, the J end lost 5 bases, and 16 bases lay between the germline ends. In nucleotides, the CDR3 is TGCAGTGCTAGCAGCCGGGCTCCCCTTGAGACCCAGTACTTC. Protein: CSASSRAPLETQYF.

This clonotype was detected many times. The V call is TRBV11-2, the J call TRBJ1-4; D is uncertain. The CDR3 is 18 amino acids. Trimming removed 0 bases at V and 1 base at J, with 15 bases between. Looked up from germline, CDR1 is SGHAT and CDR2 is FQNNGV. The CDR3 DNA is TGTGCCAGCAGCTTAGATTGGGTACCCACTCTAACTAATGAAAAACTGTTTTTT. Amino acid sequence: CASSLDWVPTLTNEKLFF.

The chain is built from TRBV6-5 and TRBJ2-7; 10 positions match TRBD1. The V gene's germline CDR1 is MNHEY and CDR2 SVGAGI. CDR3 length: 15 amino acids. Germline trimming cut 4 bases from V and 1 base from J; bases unmatched to any gene: 4. The CDR3 DNA is TGTGCCAGCAGTTCGACGGGACAGGGGTCCTACGAGCAGTACTTC. This sequence encodes CASSSTGQGSYEQYF.

By share, this clonotype ranks as medium-sized. The V and J genes are TRBV12-3 or TRBV12-4 and TRBJ2-3; no reliable D call. Trimming stripped 8 bases from V and 0 bases from J, with 9 bases between. This CDR3 has 13 residues. CDR3 residues: CASHRSSTDTQYF. CDR3 coding DNA: TGTGCCAGCCACCGAAGTAGCACAGATACGCAGTATTTT.

The V and J genes are TRBV3-1 and TRBJ1-1, with 7 positions matching TRBD1. The germline V gene has CDR1 LGHDT and CDR2 YNNKEL (reference sequence). J was trimmed by 5 bases and V by 8 bases; bases with no gene match: 8. The CDR3 totals 13 residues. The DNA of the CDR3 is TGTGCCAGCCAACGAGCAGGGGGGACTGAAGCTTTCTTT. Its protein product is CASQRAGGTEAFF.